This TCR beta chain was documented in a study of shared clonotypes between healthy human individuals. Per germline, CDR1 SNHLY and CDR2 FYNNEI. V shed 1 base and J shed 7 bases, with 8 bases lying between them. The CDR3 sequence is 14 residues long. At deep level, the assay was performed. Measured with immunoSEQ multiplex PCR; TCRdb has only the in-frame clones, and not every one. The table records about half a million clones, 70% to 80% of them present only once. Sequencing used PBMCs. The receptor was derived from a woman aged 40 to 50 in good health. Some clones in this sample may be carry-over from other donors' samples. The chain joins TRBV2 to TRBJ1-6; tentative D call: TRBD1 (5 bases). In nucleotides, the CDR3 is TGTGCCAGCAGTGAAGGACAGCTCAATTCACCCCTCCACTTT. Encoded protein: CASSEGQLNSPLHF.